This is a list of T cell receptor beta chains from one sample in a study of blood T cell repertoires in COVID-19. The assay was immunoSEQ multiplex PCR, and TCRdb's table has in-frame clones only and misses some. The profile covers approximately 350,000 clones, with roughly nine tenths appearing a single time and around 1% taken by the ten largest. Sequencing input: PBMCs or T cells enriched from blood (not recorded which). All receptors derive from a man aged 18 to 29 who had recovered from COVID-19. The CDR3 runs from the conserved cysteine through the conserved F or W. The order of the fields is CDR3 protein, D gene, J gene, V gene. A D gene is named only where the DNA matches it firmly.

CDR3: CASSPGTETYEQYF
D: TRBD1
J: TRBJ2-7
V: TRBV5-6

CDR3: CASSDRAGEQYF
D: TRBD1
J: TRBJ2-7
V: TRBV5-1

CDR3: CASSQEGGEGIQAFF
D: -
J: TRBJ1-1
V: TRBV4-2

CDR3: CGTASSYNSPLHF
D: -
J: TRBJ1-6
V: TRBV6-5

CDR3: CASSLRGTEAFF
D: -
J: TRBJ1-1
V: TRBV11-2

CDR3: CSVGEGGYTGELFF
D: -
J: TRBJ2-2
V: TRBV29-1

CDR3: CASSYSSQTGNYGYTF
D: -
J: TRBJ1-2
V: TRBV6-2/TRBV6-3

CDR3: CASSLVGASTEAFF
D: -
J: TRBJ1-1
V: TRBV27

CDR3: CASSASGQGFYGYTF
D: TRBD1
J: TRBJ1-2
V: TRBV25-1

CDR3: CASSLRGADGQPQHF
D: -
J: TRBJ1-5
V: TRBV5-6

CDR3: CASSLKGNSPLHF
D: -
J: TRBJ1-6
V: TRBV7-2

CDR3: CSVAARFTDTEAFF
D: -
J: TRBJ1-1
V: TRBV29-1

CDR3: CASRDYGRYNSPLHF
D: -
J: TRBJ1-6
V: TRBV25-1

CDR3: CASTIGTGEQPQHF
D: TRBD1
J: TRBJ1-5
V: TRBV7-9

CDR3: CASSLAPGYNEQFF
D: -
J: TRBJ2-1
V: TRBV7-6

CDR3: CASTPLGGGGYNEQFF
D: -
J: TRBJ2-1
V: TRBV9

CDR3: CASSLVARASNQPQHF
D: -
J: TRBJ1-5
V: TRBV7-2

CDR3: CASSPESGEKLFF
D: -
J: TRBJ1-4
V: TRBV5-6

CDR3: CASSLSQQAYEQYF
D: -
J: TRBJ2-7
V: TRBV5-1

CDR3: CASSYPGIYGYTF
D: -
J: TRBJ1-2
V: TRBV28

CDR3: CASSQTRQGLNTEAFF
D: TRBD1
J: TRBJ1-1
V: TRBV18

CDR3: CASSDRQRGGYTF
D: -
J: TRBJ1-2
V: TRBV28

CDR3: CASSLVASGPFGELFF
D: TRBD2
J: TRBJ2-2
V: TRBV28

CDR3: CASSEHSGVSNEKLFF
D: -
J: TRBJ1-4
V: TRBV11-1

CDR3: CSAGTTYNEQFF
D: TRBD2
J: TRBJ2-1
V: TRBV29-1

CDR3: CASSVDRATTEAFF
D: TRBD1
J: TRBJ1-1
V: TRBV2

CDR3: CASSQDLELIPYEQYF
D: -
J: TRBJ2-7
V: TRBV4-3

CDR3: CASSWDRLRDQPQHF
D: TRBD1
J: TRBJ1-5
V: TRBV6-5

CDR3: CASSFWTGKGIRGYTF
D: TRBD1
J: TRBJ1-2
V: TRBV5-6

CDR3: CASSGPDTHTQYF
D: -
J: TRBJ2-3
V: TRBV9

CDR3: CASRHSLNQPQHF
D: -
J: TRBJ1-5
V: TRBV6-5

CDR3: CASSWTGNPSNQPQHF
D: TRBD1
J: TRBJ1-5
V: TRBV4-1

CDR3: CASRLQGGSTEAFF
D: TRBD1
J: TRBJ1-1
V: TRBV2

CDR3: CASSHEGQGNTGELFF
D: TRBD1
J: TRBJ2-2
V: TRBV3-1/TRBV3-2

CDR3: CASREPAGSIYEQYF
D: TRBD2
J: TRBJ2-7
V: TRBV27